These 13 T cell receptor beta chains came from one sample sequenced in a study of blood T cell repertoires in COVID-19. Here immunoSEQ multiplex PCR was the method, and the copy in TCRdb shows in-frame clones only, minus some. Counted here are over 85,000 clones, around 85% occurring once; the ten biggest clones make up roughly 40%. Sequenced material: peripheral blood. Receptor source: a man older than 75 with acute or convalescent COVID-19.

On this clone itself: The same CDR3 is also encoded by other DNA sequences in this sample. The gene calls are TRBV5-1 and TRBJ1-5, with D perhaps TRBD1 (6 bases). The CDR3 contains 14 residues. From germline, CDR1 is SGHRS and CDR2 YFSETQ. V was trimmed by 0 bases and J by 4 bases, leaving 8 bases between them. CDR3: CASSLEQGNQPQHF. As DNA, the CDR3 is TGCGCCAGCAGCTTGGAACAGGGAAATCAGCCCCAGCATTTT.

V usage is TRBV28 and J usage is TRBJ1-1, with D uncertain. Germline V gives CDR1 MDHEN, CDR2 SYDVKM. CDR3 length equals 12 residues. The V and J ends lost 5 bases and 2 bases respectively, with 6 bases between them. The CDR3 DNA reads as TGTGCCAGCAGTCCCCCAAACACTGAAGCTTTCTTT. It is translated as CASSPPNTEAFF.

The gene calls are TRBV3-1 (or the pseudogene TRBV3-2) and TRBJ2-4; D might be TRBD2 (5 bases). Trimming shortened V by 0 bases and J by 1 base, and 13 bases separated the two germline ends. CDR3 size: 17 residues. Per the germline V gene, CDR1 is LGHDT and CDR2 is YNNKEL (reference sequence). CDR3 sequence (DNA): TGTGCCAGCAGCCAAGAATCGGGCCCGGGGGCCAAAAACATTCAGTACTTC. Its translation is CASSQESGPGAKNIQYF.

V and J are TRBV5-6 and TRBJ1-2, with D uncertain. From germline, CDR1 is SGHDT and CDR2 YYEEEE. This CDR3 region has 13 residues. Trimming shortened V by 4 bases and J by 5 bases, and 12 bases separated the two germline ends. CDR3 sequence (DNA): TGTGCCAGCAGCCCGGACGGGAGTTATGGCTACACCTTC. This translates into CASSPDGSYGYTF.

This clone was detected a few times. The chain joins TRBV28 to TRBJ1-1; D perhaps matches TRBD1 (5 bases). Germline lookup yields CDR1 MDHEN and CDR2 SYDVKM. CDR3 length: 16 amino acids. Trimming stripped 3 bases from V and 3 bases from J, with 17 bases between. Here the CDR3 DNA reads TGTGCCAGCAGTTTTCGGCAAGGGGCCCGCGACACTGAAGCTTTCTTT. Translation: CASSFRQGARDTEAFF.

The J gene is TRBJ2-7, the V gene TRBV27; weak D call: TRBD1 (6 bases). This CDR3 is built from 14 residues. V was pared by 6 bases and J by 1 base, with 13 bases between. The germline V gene has CDR1 MNHEY and CDR2 SMNVEV (reference sequence). The CDR3 coding sequence is TGTGCCAGCAGACAACAGGGTAGGTCCTACGAGCAGTACTTC. Its protein is CASRQQGRSYEQYF.

J is TRBJ1-5 and V is TRBV23-1; no clear D gene. TRBV23-1 is recorded as an ORF, its role being uncertain. CDR3 length equals 16 residues. Trimming cost V 0 bases and J 6 bases, with 15 bases left between them. The CDR3 loop is CASSQSLGYRGQPQHF. The CDR3 bases are TGCGCCAGCAGTCAATCATTGGGGTATCGGGGTCAGCCCCAGCATTTT.

This clone was seen only once. The J gene is TRBJ2-2, the V gene TRBV28; 7 bases align to TRBD1. Trimming cost V 3 bases and J 7 bases; bases outside gene matches: 14. The CDR3 consists of 17 residues. Looked up from germline, CDR1 is MDHEN and CDR2 is SYDVKM. The CDR3 is CASSFAPGQLSVGELFF. The CDR3, as DNA: TGTGCCAGCAGTTTTGCCCCGGGACAGCTTTCCGTCGGGGAGCTGTTTTTT.

This clone was detected only once. The V call is TRBV19, the J call TRBJ2-6; TRBD2 is a possible D gene (5 bases). The CDR3 sequence is 17 residues long. Per the germline V gene, CDR1 is LNHDA and CDR2 is SQIVND (reference sequence). V was trimmed by 3 bases and J by 4 bases, leaving 16 bases between them. CDR3 residues: CASSISSEGTGANVLTF. The CDR3 DNA sequence: TGTGCCAGTAGTATTTCGTCCGAGGGTACAGGGGCCAACGTCCTGACTTTC.

V and J are TRBV11-3 and TRBJ2-1, with a weak D call TRBD1 (5 bases). The CDR3 has 15 amino acids. The V gene's germline CDR1 is SGHNT and CDR2 YENEEA. Trimming removed 5 bases from V and 1 base from J, with 12 bases in between. The CDR3: CASSAQTDSYNEQFF. The CDR3 DNA reads TGTGCCAGCAGCGCACAGACAGATTCCTACAATGAGCAGTTCTTC.

The CDR3 reads CASSQEARDYGYTF. In DNA, the CDR3 is TGTGCCAGCAGCCAAGAGGCCAGGGACTATGGCTACACCTTC. The chain links TRBV4-2 to TRBJ1-2, with a tentative D call TRBD1 (5 bases). V lost 0 bases, J lost 3 bases, and 8 bases lay in between. The germline gives CDR1 LGHNA, CDR2 YNFKEQ. CDR3 length equals 14 residues.

A few counts support this clone. The CDR3 sequence: CASSELRGADGYTF. Here the CDR3 DNA reads TGTGCCAGCAGTGAATTAAGGGGCGCGGATGGCTACACCTTC. The chain joins TRBV6-1 to TRBJ1-2; a weak D match, TRBD1 (5 bases). V was trimmed by 2 bases and J by 6 bases, leaving 13 bases between them. Germline CDR1 MNHNS, CDR2 SASEGT. The CDR3 has 14 amino acids.

This clone appeared a single time. The chain uses TRBV18 and TRBJ1-2; 9 bases are a match to TRBD1. The germline CDR1 and CDR2 sequences are KGHSH and LQKENI. The CDR3 loop spans 16 amino acids. J was trimmed by 1 base and V by 0 bases; bases with no gene match: 3. The CDR3 here is CASSPPNRGLNYGYTF. Here the CDR3 DNA reads TGTGCCAGCTCACCACCCAACAGGGGGCTTAACTATGGCTACACCTTC. The full variable domain, completed using reference TRBV18 and TRBJ1-2, is NAGVMQNPRHLVRRRGQEARLRCSPMKGHSHVYWYRQLPEEGLKFMVYLQKENIIDESGMPKERFSAEFPKEGPSILRIQQVVRGDSAAYFCASSPPNRGLNYGYTFGSGTRLTVV.